This T cell receptor beta chain is drawn from a study of Ad26.COV2.S vaccination and SARS-CoV-2 variants. Overall study context: Donor allocation was to the COV1001 Ad26.COV2.S trial arm. Once, or twice with 56 days between doses, Ad26.COV2.S was given intramuscularly.

The data were produced by immunoSEQ multiplex PCR, yet TCRdb's version contains in-frame clones alone and is incomplete. The table records roughly 330,000 clones, 85% to 90% of them present only once. Treatment indicated: around 19 received Ad26.COV2.S at low or high dose, single or two shots; a few received placebo; per-sample allocation not given. The study sampled participants on day 63 after the first vaccine or placebo injection. Concerning this clone: Antigen: not known.

Study-wide points: While placebo recipients had lower spike-specific TCR breadth, vaccine recipients had more. Considerable breadth of spike-specific CD8+ and CD4+ T cell responses has reportedly been documented following vaccination.

This CDR3 is 14 amino acids long. The V and J ends lost 7 bases and 6 bases respectively, with 18 bases between them. Germline values: CDR1 SGHVS, CDR2 FNYEAQ. The chain employs TRBV7-6 and TRBJ1-1, with D possibly matching TRBD1 (5 bases). Sequencing was performed on peripheral blood, taken in a trial of Ad26.COV2.S vaccine versus placebo. The clonotype comes from a person between 18 and 65 years old who received the Ad26.COV2.S COVID-19 vaccine or a placebo. The CDR3 DNA follows: TGTGCCAGCACCGTAGGGGTAGGTTTCTCTGAAGCTTTCTTT. Its protein product is CASTVGVGFSEAFF.